The 3 T cell receptor beta chains given below trace back to one sample, sequenced in a study of OX40 agonist ivuxolimab in advanced cancers. Libraries were prepared through the immunoSEQ multiplex PCR assay. TCRdb retrieved this table from immuneACCESS and kept in-frame rearrangements only. Not all clones are present; in checked studies, unresolved V genes account for under half, and no reason is known for the remainder. This sample holds more than 60,000 clones; more than 70% were observed only once. Clones ranked in the top ten supply approximately 4.8% of the sample. Sequences were derived from CD4+ or CD8+ T cells sorted from blood, sampled in a trial of the OX40 agonist ivuxolimab. These receptors came from an adult with an advanced solid tumor such as melanoma, head and neck, liver or kidney cancer.

The J gene is TRBJ2-2, the V gene TRBV5-1; 10 nucleotides match TRBD2. Trimming took 2 bases from V and 5 from J; bases not matched to a gene: 12. This CDR3 comprises 18 residues. Germline loops: CDR1 SGHRS, CDR2 YFSETQ. CDR3 region: CASSLGTSSGRWTGELFF. The CDR3 nucleotides are TGCGCCAGCAGCTTAGGGACGTCTAGCGGGAGATGGACCGGGGAGCTGTTTTTT.

The rearrangement uses TRBV7-2 and TRBJ2-7, with D uncertain. The CDR3 contains 12 residues. Germline CDR1 SGHTA, CDR2 FQGNSA. The V end lost 5 bases, the J end lost 3 bases, and 8 bases lay between the germline ends. CDR3: CASSIVGYEQYF. The CDR3 bases are TGTGCCAGCAGCATCGTAGGCTACGAGCAGTACTTC.

The chain couples TRBV5-1 to TRBJ1-1, with D perhaps TRBD1 (6 bases). This CDR3 spans 14 amino acids. CDR1 is SGHRS and CDR2 is YFSETQ in the germline V gene. Trimming pared 4 bases from V and 5 bases from J, leaving 15 bases between. CDR3 sequence (DNA): TGCGCCAGCAGCCCAGGGGTCCAGGGGACTGAAGCTTTCTTT. As protein: CASSPGVQGTEAFF.